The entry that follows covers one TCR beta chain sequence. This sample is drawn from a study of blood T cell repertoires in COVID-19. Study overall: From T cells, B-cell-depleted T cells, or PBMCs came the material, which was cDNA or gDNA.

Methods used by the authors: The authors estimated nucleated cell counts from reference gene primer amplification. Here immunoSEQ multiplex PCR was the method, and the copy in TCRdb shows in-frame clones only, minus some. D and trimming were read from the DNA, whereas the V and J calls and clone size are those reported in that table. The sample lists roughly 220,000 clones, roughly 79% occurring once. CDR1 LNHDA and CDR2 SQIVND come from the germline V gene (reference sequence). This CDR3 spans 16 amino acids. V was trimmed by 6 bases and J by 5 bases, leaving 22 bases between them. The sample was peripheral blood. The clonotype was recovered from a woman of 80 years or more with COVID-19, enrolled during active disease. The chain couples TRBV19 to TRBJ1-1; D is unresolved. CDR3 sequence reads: CASSLRFGVTVTEAFF. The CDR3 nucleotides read TGTGCCAGTAGCTTAAGGTTCGGGGTGACGGTAACTGAAGCTTTCTTT. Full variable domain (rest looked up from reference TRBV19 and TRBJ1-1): DGGITQSPKYLFRKEGQNVTLSCEQNLNHDAMYWYRQDPGQGLRLIYYSQIVNDFQKGDIAEGYSVSREKKESFPLTVTSAQKNPTAFYLCASSLRFGVTVTEAFFGQGTRLTVV.